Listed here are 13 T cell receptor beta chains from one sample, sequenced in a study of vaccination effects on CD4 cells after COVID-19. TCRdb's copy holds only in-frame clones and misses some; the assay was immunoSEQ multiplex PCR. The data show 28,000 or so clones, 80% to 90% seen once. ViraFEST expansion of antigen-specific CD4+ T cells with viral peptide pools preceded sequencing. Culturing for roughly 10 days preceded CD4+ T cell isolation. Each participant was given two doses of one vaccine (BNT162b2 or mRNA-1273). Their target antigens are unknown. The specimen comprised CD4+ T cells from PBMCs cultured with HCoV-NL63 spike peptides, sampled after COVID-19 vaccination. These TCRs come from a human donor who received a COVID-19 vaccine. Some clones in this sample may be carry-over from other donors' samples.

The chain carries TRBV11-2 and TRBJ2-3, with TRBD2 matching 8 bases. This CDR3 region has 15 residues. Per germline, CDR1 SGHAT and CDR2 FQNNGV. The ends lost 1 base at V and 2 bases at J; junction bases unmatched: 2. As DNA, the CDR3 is TGTGCCAGCAGCTTAGTACTAGCGGTCACAGATACGCAGTATTTT. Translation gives CASSLVLAVTDTQYF.

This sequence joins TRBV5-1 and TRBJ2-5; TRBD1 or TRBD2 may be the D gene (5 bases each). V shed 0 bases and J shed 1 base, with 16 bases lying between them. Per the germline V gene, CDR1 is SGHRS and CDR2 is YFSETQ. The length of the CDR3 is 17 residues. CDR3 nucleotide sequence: TGCGCCAGCAGCTTGGGGAAGGGGACGGTACTCCAAGAGACCCAGTACTTC. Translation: CASSLGKGTVLQETQYF.

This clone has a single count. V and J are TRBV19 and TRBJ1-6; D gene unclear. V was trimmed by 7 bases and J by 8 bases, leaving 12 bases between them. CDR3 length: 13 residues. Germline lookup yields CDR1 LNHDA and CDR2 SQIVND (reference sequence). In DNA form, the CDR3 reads TGTGCCAGTACCCGCAGGCCAGATTCACCCCTCCACTTT. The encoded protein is CASTRRPDSPLHF.

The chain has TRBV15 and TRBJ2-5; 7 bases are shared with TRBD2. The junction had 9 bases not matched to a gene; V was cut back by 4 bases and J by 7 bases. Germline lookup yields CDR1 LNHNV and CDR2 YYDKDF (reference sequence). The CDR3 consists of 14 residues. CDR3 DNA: TGTGCCACCAGCATAAAAGGGGAGGGGTGGACCCAGTACTTC. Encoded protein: CATSIKGEGWTQYF.

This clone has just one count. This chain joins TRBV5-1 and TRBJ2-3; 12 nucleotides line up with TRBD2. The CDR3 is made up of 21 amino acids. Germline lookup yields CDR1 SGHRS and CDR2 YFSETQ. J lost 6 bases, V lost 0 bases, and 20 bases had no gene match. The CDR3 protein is CASSLAPLAGGGTSRADTQYF. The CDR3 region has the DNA TGCGCCAGCAGCTTGGCCCCTCTAGCGGGAGGGGGGACATCACGAGCGGATACGCAGTATTTT.

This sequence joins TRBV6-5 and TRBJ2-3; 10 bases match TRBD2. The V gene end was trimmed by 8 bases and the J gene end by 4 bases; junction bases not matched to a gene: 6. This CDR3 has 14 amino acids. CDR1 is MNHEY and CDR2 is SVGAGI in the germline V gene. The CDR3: CASLWTSGPDTQYF. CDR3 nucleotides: TGTGCCAGCCTATGGACTAGCGGCCCAGATACGCAGTATTTT.

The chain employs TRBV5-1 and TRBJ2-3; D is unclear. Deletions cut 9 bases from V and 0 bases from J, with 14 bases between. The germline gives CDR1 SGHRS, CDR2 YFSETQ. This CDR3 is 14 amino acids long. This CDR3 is CATSASTSTDTQYF. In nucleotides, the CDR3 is TGCGCCACCTCCGCGAGTACTAGCACAGATACGCAGTATTTT.

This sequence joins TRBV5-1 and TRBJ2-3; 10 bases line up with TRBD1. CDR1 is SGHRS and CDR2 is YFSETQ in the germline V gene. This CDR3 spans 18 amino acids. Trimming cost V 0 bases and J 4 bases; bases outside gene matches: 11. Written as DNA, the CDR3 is TGCGCCAGCAGCTTGGGTCGAGGTGACAGGGGGCCCGCAGATACGCAGTATTTT. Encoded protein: CASSLGRGDRGPADTQYF.

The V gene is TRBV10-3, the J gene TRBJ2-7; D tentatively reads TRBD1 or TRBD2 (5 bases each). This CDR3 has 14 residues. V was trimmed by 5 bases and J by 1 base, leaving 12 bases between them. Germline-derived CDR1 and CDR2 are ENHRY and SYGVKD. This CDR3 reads CAISRSGASYEQYV. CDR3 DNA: TGTGCCATCAGTAGGTCCGGGGCGTCCTACGAGCAGTACGTC.

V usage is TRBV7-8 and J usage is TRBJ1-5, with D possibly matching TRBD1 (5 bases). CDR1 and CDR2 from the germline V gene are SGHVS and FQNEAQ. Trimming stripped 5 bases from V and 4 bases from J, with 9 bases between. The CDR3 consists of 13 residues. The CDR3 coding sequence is TGTGCCAGCAGCCCCGACAGAAATCAGCCCCAGCATTTT. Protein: CASSPDRNQPQHF.

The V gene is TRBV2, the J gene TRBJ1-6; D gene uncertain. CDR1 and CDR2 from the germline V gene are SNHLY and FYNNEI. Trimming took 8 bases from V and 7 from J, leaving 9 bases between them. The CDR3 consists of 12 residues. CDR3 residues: CASETGNSPLHF. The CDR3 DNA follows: TGTGCCAGCGAGACGGGAAATTCACCCCTCCACTTT.

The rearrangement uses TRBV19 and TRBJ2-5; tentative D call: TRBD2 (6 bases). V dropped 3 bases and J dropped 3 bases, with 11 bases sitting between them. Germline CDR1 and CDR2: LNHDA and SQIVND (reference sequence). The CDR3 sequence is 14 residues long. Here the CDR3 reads CASSMEGMKETQYF. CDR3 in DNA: TGTGCCAGTAGTATGGAGGGAATGAAAGAGACCCAGTACTTC.

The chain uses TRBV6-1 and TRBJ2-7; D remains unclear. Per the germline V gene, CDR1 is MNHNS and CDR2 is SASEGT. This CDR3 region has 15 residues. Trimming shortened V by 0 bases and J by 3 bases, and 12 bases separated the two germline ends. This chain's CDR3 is CASSEAYMGLYEQYV. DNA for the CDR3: TGTGCCAGCAGTGAAGCATATATGGGTCTCTACGAGCAGTACGTC.